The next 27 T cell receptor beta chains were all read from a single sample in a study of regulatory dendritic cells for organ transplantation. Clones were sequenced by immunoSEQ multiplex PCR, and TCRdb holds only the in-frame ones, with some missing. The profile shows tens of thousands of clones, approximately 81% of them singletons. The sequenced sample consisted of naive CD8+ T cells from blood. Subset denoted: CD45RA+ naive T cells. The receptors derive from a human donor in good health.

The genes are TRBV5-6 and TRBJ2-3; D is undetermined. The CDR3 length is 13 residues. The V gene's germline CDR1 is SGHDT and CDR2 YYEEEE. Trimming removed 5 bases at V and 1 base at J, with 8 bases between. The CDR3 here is CASSSQGTDTQYF. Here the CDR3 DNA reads TGTGCCAGCAGTTCTCAGGGCACAGATACGCAGTATTTT.

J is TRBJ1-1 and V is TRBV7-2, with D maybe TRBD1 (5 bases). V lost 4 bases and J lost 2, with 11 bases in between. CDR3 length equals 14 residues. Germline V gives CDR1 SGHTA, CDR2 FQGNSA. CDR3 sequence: CASSSTDFNTEAFF. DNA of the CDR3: TGTGCCAGCAGCTCGACAGATTTCAACACTGAAGCTTTCTTT.

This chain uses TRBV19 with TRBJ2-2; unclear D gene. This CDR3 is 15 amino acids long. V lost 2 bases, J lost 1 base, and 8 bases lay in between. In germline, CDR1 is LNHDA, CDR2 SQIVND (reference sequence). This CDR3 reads CASSIYAGNTGELFF. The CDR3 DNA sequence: TGTGCCAGTAGTATATACGCAGGGAACACCGGGGAGCTGTTTTTT.

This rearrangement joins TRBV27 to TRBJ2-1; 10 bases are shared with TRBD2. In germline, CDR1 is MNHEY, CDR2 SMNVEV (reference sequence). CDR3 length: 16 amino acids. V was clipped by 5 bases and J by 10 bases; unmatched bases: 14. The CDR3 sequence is CASSPLLAGIMVEQFF. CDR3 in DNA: TGTGCCAGCAGTCCGTTACTAGCGGGGATAATGGTGGAGCAGTTCTTC.

In DNA form, the CDR3 reads TGTGCCAGCAGCTTGGCGGCAGGGGGCTACCAGCCCCAGCATTTT. Residues: CASSLAAGGYQPQHF. The rearrangement uses TRBV5-6 and TRBJ1-5; TRBD1 aligns across 8 bases. V was pared by 0 bases and J by 7 bases, with 6 bases of the junction left unmatched. The germline gives CDR1 SGHDT, CDR2 YYEEEE. CDR3 length equals 15 residues.

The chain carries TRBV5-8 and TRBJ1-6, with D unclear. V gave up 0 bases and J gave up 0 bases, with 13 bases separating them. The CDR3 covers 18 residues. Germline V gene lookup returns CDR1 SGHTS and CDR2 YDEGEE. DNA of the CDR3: TGTGCCAGCAGCTTGGCTGGCACCCGCTTCTCCTATAATTCACCCCTCCACTTT. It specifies CASSLAGTRFSYNSPLHF.

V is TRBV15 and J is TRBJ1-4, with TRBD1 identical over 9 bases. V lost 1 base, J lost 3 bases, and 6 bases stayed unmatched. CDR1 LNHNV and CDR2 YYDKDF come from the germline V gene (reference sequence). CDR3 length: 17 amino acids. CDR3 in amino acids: CATSRVPGQGPNEKLFF. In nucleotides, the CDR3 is TGTGCCACCAGCAGAGTCCCGGGACAGGGACCTAATGAAAAACTGTTTTTT.

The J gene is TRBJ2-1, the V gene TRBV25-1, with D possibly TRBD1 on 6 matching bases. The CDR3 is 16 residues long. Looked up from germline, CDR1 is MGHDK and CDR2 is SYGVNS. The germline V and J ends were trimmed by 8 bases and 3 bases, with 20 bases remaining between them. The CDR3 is CASSRSGTRIYNEQFF. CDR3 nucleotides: TGTGCCAGCTCAAGATCCGGGACAAGGATCTACAATGAGCAGTTCTTC.

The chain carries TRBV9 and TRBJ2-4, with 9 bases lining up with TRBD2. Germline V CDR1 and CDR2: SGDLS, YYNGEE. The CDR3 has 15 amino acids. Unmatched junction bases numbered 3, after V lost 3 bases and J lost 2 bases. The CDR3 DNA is TGTGCCAGCAGCGGCGGGGGGGGGCCCAAAAACATTCAGTACTTC. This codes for CASSGGGGPKNIQYF.

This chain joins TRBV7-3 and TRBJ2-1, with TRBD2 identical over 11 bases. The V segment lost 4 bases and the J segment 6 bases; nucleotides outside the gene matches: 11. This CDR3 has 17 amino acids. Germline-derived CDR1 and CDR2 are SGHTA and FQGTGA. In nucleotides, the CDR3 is TGTGCCAGCAGCTACAGTAGCGGGGGGGCACTTATCAATGAGCAGTTCTTC. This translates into CASSYSSGGALINEQFF.

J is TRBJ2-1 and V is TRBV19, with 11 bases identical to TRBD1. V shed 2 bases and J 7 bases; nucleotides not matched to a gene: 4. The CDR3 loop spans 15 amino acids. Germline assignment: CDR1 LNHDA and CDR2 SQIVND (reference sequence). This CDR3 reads CASSISRDRGNEQFF. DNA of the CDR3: TGTGCCAGTAGTATAAGCCGGGACAGGGGGAATGAGCAGTTCTTC.

CDR3 sequence reads: CASSQGTSAYNEQFF. Here the CDR3 DNA reads TGCGCCAGCAGCCAAGGGACTAGCGCTTACAATGAGCAGTTCTTC. The chain combines TRBV4-1 with TRBJ2-1, with 9 bases lining up with TRBD2. V was clipped by 1 base and J by 4 bases; unmatched bases: 2. The V gene's germline CDR1 is MGHRA and CDR2 YSYEKL. CDR3 length equals 15 residues.

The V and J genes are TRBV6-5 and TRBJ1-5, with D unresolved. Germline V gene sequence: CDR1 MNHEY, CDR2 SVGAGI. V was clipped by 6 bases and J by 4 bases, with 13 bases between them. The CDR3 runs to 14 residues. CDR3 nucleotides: TGTGCCAGCAGCACCGACGGACTAAATCAGCCCCAGCATTTT. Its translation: CASSTDGLNQPQHF.

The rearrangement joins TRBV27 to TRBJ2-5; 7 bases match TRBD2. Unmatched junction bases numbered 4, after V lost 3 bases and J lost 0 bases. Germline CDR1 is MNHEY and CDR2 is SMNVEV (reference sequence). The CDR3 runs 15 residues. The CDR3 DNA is TGTGCCAGCAGTTTGCAGGGAGGGAACCAAGAGACCCAGTACTTC. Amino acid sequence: CASSLQGGNQETQYF.

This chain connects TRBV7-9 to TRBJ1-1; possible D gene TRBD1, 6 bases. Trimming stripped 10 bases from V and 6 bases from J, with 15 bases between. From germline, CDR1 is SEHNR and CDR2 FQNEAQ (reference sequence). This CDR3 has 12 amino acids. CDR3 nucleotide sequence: TGTGCCACCTTAAGGGGGTCGGCTGAAGCTTTCTTT. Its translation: CATLRGSAEAFF.

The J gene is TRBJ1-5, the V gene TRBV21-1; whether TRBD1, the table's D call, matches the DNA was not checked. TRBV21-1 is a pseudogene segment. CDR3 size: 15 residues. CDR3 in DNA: TGTGCCAGCAGCAAAGAACAGGGAAAGGATCAGCCCCAGCATTTT. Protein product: CASSKEQGKDQPQHF.

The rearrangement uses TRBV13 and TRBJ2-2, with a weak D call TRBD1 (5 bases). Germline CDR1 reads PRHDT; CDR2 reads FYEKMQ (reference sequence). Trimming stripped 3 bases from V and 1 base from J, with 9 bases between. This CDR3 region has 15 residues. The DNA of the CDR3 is TGTGCCAGCAGCTTTGACAGAAGGAACACCGGGGAGCTGTTTTTT. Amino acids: CASSFDRRNTGELFF.

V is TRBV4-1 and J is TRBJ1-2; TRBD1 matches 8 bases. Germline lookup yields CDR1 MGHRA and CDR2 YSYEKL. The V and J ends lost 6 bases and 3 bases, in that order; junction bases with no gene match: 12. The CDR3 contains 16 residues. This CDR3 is CASRPDPRQGHYGYTF. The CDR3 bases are TGCGCCAGCAGACCCGATCCTAGACAGGGGCACTATGGCTACACCTTC.

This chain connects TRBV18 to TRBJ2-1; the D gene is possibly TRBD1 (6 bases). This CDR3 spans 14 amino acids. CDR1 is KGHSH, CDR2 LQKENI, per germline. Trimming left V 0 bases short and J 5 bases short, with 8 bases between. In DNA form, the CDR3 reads TGTGCCAGCTCACCACCGACAGGCGACAATGAGCAGTTCTTC. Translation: CASSPPTGDNEQFF.

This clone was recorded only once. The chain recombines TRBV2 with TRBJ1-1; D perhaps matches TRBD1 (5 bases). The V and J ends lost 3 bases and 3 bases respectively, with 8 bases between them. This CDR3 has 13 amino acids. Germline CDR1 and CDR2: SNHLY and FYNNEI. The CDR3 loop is CASSEGQYTEAFF. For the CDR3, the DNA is TGTGCCAGCAGTGAGGGGCAGTACACTGAAGCTTTCTTT.

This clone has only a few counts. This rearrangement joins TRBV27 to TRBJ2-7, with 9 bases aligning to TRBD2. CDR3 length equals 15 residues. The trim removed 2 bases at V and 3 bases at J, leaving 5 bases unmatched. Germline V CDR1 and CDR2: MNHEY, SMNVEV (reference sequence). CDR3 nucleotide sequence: TGTGCCAGCAGTTTAGGGCTAGCGGGGAGCTACGAGCAGTACTTC. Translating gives CASSLGLAGSYEQYF.

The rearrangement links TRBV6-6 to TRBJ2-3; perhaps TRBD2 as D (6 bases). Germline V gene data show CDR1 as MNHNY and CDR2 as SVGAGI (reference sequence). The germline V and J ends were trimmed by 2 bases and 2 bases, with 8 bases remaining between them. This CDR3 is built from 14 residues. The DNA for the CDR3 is TGTGCCAGCAGTTACGCGGGGCCCACAGATACGCAGTATTTT. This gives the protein CASSYAGPTDTQYF.

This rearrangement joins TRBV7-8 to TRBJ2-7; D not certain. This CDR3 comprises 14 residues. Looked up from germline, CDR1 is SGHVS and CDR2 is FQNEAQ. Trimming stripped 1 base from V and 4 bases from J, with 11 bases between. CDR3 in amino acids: CASSLGPRQYEQYF. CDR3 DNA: TGTGCCAGCAGCTTAGGGCCTCGCCAATACGAGCAGTACTTC.

Here the CDR3 reads CASSYLDRGSGYTF. The CDR3, as DNA: TGTGCCAGCAGTTACCTTGACAGGGGATCTGGCTACACCTTC. V is TRBV6-5 and J is TRBJ1-2; 8 nucleotides align to TRBD1. CDR1 and CDR2 (germline): MNHEY, SVGAGI. With 2 bases clipped from V and 7 bases from J, the junction kept 6 bases outside the gene matches. This CDR3 region has 14 residues.

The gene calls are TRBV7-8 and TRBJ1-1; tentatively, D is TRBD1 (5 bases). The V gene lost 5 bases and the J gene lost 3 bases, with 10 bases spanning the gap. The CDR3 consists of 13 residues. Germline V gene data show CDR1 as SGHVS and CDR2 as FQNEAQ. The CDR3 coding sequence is TGTGCCAGCAGCGTAGACAGTTACACTGAAGCTTTCTTT. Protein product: CASSVDSYTEAFF.

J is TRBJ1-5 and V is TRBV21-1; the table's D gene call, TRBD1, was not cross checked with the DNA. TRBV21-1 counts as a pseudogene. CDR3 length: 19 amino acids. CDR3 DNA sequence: TGTGCCAGCAGCACGTCTCGAAAATGGGACAATCAGAGCAATCAGCCCCAGCATTTT. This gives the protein CASSTSRKWDNQSNQPQHF.

The CDR3 loop is CASSYGTGAGEQFF. Written as DNA, the CDR3 is TGTGCCAGCAGCTACGGGACAGGGGCAGGGGAGCAGTTCTTC. The V and J genes are TRBV5-6 and TRBJ2-1, with TRBD1 matching 10 bases. CDR3 size: 14 residues. Per germline, CDR1 SGHDT and CDR2 YYEEEE. V shed 3 bases and J 10 bases; nucleotides not matched to a gene: 7.